The T cell receptor beta chain under discussion was sequenced for a study of shared clonotypes between healthy human individuals (dated by TCRdb to the early 2020s). A note on the overall study: The cohort included three men and a couple of women between 18 and 49 years of age. Per donor, three plates each were used for CD4 naive and CD4 memory, two for CD8 naive, and one for CD8 memory. To estimate repertoire size and how much clonotype sharing occurs between individuals, the study deeply sequenced the blood TCR repertoires of five healthy adults. To increase sequencing depth and limit assay-specific biases, different laboratories used diverse techniques to prepare libraries and sequence TCR repertoires. Leukapheresis yielded between about 0.9 and 9.5 billion PBMCs per donor.

Using the deep immunoSEQ assay, TCR CDR3 regions were amplified from genomic DNA by multiplex PCR. For each cell subset, the extracted genomic DNA was distributed evenly across all wells of several immunoSEQ 96-well plates, and each plate served as one replicate. For sorted subsets, each replicate PCR was loaded with 200 ng genomic DNA, equivalent to 25,000 to 30,000 T cell genomes. The purified libraries were quantified using a Qubit 3.0 fluorometer, sized with a Bioanalyzer 2100, and then quantified again using the KAPA Library Quantification kit. A separate single-read 150-cycle Illumina NextSeq 550 flow cell was used to sequence each immunoSEQ 96-well plate. The source study handled its data this way. Because the immunoSEQ output included only junctional sequences and no quality scores, the filtering could not be the same as the filtering used for full-length reads. Sequences were annotated with PyIR, a Python wrapper for IgBLAST v1.9, and V/J genes and CDR3 were assigned using IMGT germline references. Reads were filtered out if the reads had weak V/J assignments (E-value above 1e-6), no CDR3, stop codons, out-of-frame junctions, or ambiguous translated residues. A V3J clonotype was defined by an identical inferred V gene, J gene, and CDR3 amino acid sequence. Percentage overlap between repertoires was calculated by dividing the number of shared unique clonotypes by the size of the smaller repertoire. Three approaches were used to assess repertoire richness: RTK rarefaction, the Chao1 estimator, and Recon v2.1 estimates of unobserved clonotypes. Generation probabilities were computed with OLGA for all TCRbeta clonotypes obtained by the gDNA method from four donors. TCRdb obtained this table from immuneACCESS and retained in-frame rearrangements with V and J assigned. These tables miss some clones; where compared with another copy, unresolved V genes account for less than half of the shortfall, and the remainder is unexplained. V and J calls and clone size come straight from that table; D and trimming were deduced from the DNA. The sample table records roughly 1,500,000 clones; around 98.5% of these occur just once. The leading ten clones occupy around 0.33% of the sample.

As for this clone: Its antigen is not yet known. Base qualities are missing; no much larger clone stands one base away.

Study-level results and caveats: Clonotypes shared by all four sorted-subset donors showed higher generation probabilities than non-shared clonotypes. Pairwise subsampling indicated that sequencing depth was expected to affect the degree of clonotype sharing among donors. Sampling was limited to blood, and TCR repertoires in tissue likely differ from TCR repertoires in blood. Rarefaction of sorted-subset datasets indicated incomplete sequencing despite the large sequencing depth. Estimated clonotype richness was generally larger for naive than for memory subsets. Across four donors, about 5% of naive CD4, around 3.5% of naive CD8, approximately 2.5% of memory CD4, and approximately 0.4% of memory CD8 clonotypes were shared. Because the study included only a small number of donors, the genetic and exposure-history diversity represented was limited.

The donors were healthy, HIV-negative adults with no recently reported acute infections or vaccinations. Every donor was a Caucasian adult residing in Nashville, Tennessee, USA. CD4+ T cells were enriched through magnetic negative selection, after which naive cells were positively selected on CD45RA and the remaining negative fraction served as the memory subset. After blood collection by leukapheresis, PBMCs were isolated using Ficoll-Histopaque density gradient centrifugation and then cryopreserved in the vapor phase of liquid nitrogen. Analytical flow cytometry was used to check the purity and quantity of every magnetically sorted T cell population. From each sorted fraction, genomic DNA was isolated and quantified by UV absorbance on a Nanodrop 2000c. The germline V end is reduced by 0 bases and the J end by 0 bases; junction bases left unmatched: 1. The germline V gene gives CDR1 as SGHNT and CDR2 as YENEEA. The CDR3 has 16 amino acids, counting the end cysteine and phenylalanine. The read is trimmed to its CDR3 DNA, 48 bases read in frame from base 1.

Sequencing was done on a sample of naive CD4+ T cells sorted from blood. The cell subset or site label corresponds to: CD45RA+ positively selected. The receptor chain draws on TRBV11-3 and TRBJ2-7; 11 junctional bases match TRBD2. This clonotype was sampled from a man between 25 and 39 years old in good health. DNA sequence: TGTGCCAGCAGCTTAGATCTAGCGGGAGGCTCCTACGAGCAGTACTTC. Its coded protein is CASSLDLAGGSYEQYF.